Listed here are 30 T cell receptor beta chains from one sample, sequenced in a study of shared clonotypes between healthy human individuals. The data were produced by immunoSEQ multiplex PCR, yet TCRdb's version contains in-frame clones alone and is incomplete. The sample holds about 2.3 million clones; around 90% are singletons and the top ten take about 0.41%. The sequenced sample was naive CD4+ T cells from PBMCs. Subset reported: CD45RA+ positively selected. The origin of the receptors is a young man in good health. Some clones in this sample may be carry-over from other donors' samples.

This clone was picked up a small number of times. This chain connects TRBV2 to TRBJ1-1; D uncertain. The CDR3 has 13 amino acids. V was pared by 0 bases and J by 12 bases, with 14 bases between. Germline V gene lookup returns CDR1 SNHLY and CDR2 FYNNEI. The CDR3 spells CASSEAWETQTFF. The DNA for the CDR3 is TGTGCCAGCAGTGAAGCGTGGGAGACTCAAACTTTCTTT.

The chain recombines TRBV2 with TRBJ1-2, with D tentatively TRBD1 (5 bases). Trimming removed 2 bases from V and 4 bases from J, with 8 bases in between. The CDR3 is 13 residues long. The germline gives CDR1 SNHLY, CDR2 FYNNEI. The DNA for the CDR3 is TGTGCCAGCAGTGAAATAGGGGCCTATGGCTACACCTTC. Encoded protein: CASSEIGAYGYTF.

Of note for this clone: Other DNA sequences in the sample encode the same CDR3. The V gene is TRBV7-2, the J gene TRBJ1-2; D is undetermined. Trimming left V 2 bases short and J 2 bases short, with 9 bases between. Germline CDR1 reads SGHTA; CDR2 reads FQGNSA. The CDR3 is 14 amino acids. CDR3 protein: CASSLRGSNYGYTF. In nucleotides, the CDR3 is TGTGCCAGCAGCTTACGGGGTTCAAACTATGGCTACACCTTC.

As to this clone: Other DNA sequences in this specimen translate into the identical CDR3. The chain is built from TRBV6-5 and TRBJ1-2, with D maybe TRBD1 (6 bases). V dropped 6 bases and J dropped 6 bases, with 14 bases sitting between them. The CDR3 sequence is 13 residues long. The germline CDR1 and CDR2 sequences are MNHEY and SVGAGI. This CDR3 is CASSADRLDGYTF. CDR3 nucleotides: TGTGCCAGCAGCGCCGACAGGCTGGATGGCTACACCTTC.

The chain couples TRBV7-9 to TRBJ1-6; tentative D call: TRBD1 (5 bases). The CDR3 is 16 amino acids. The germline gives CDR1 SEHNR, CDR2 FQNEAQ (reference sequence). The germline V and J ends were trimmed by 2 bases and 5 bases, with 13 bases remaining between them. This CDR3 is CASSLLGEEDNSPLHF. The CDR3 DNA reads as TGTGCCAGCAGCTTATTGGGGGAAGAGGATAATTCACCCCTCCACTTT.

The rearrangement uses TRBV7-2 and TRBJ1-2; possible D gene TRBD1, 6 bases. This CDR3 is 14 amino acids long. The germline CDR1 and CDR2 sequences are SGHTA and FQGNSA. Trimming pared 0 bases from V and 7 bases from J, leaving 12 bases between. The CDR3 sequence: CASSLAGGTGGYTF. The CDR3 DNA follows: TGTGCCAGCAGCTTAGCGGGGGGCACGGGTGGCTACACCTTC.

The chain links TRBV5-1 to TRBJ1-1, with TRBD1 as a possible D gene (5 bases). CDR3 size: 17 residues. Trimming stripped 3 bases from V and 0 bases from J, with 18 bases between. Germline CDR1 is SGHRS and CDR2 is YFSETQ. This CDR3 reads CASSWRAFGGLNTEAFF. CDR3 DNA: TGCGCCAGCAGCTGGCGGGCCTTTGGGGGTTTGAACACTGAAGCTTTCTTT.

V is TRBV28 and J is TRBJ1-1; 7 bases line up with TRBD1. The J segment lost 0 bases and the V segment lost 4 bases, leaving 11 bases of the junction unmatched. CDR3 length: 17 amino acids. Germline assignment: CDR1 MDHEN and CDR2 SYDVKM. The CDR3 loop reads CASSSGGGMPVNTEAFF. The CDR3 bases are TGTGCCAGCAGTTCAGGGGGTGGTATGCCGGTGAACACTGAAGCTTTCTTT.

The chain has TRBV6-6 and TRBJ1-5, with D perhaps TRBD1 (5 bases). The V gene's germline CDR1 is MNHNY and CDR2 SVGAGI (reference sequence). V shed 5 bases and J shed 2 bases, with 16 bases lying between them. The CDR3 has 16 amino acids. CDR3 in DNA: TGTGCCAGCAGTGGGGGGTTGGGGGACCGCAATCAGCCCCAGCATTTT. Translation gives CASSGGLGDRNQPQHF.

To note about this clone: This specimen includes other DNA sequences encoding the same CDR3. The V and J genes are TRBV5-8 and TRBJ1-5; 9 bases map to TRBD1. The CDR3 covers 16 residues. The junction had 6 bases not matched to a gene; V was cut back by 3 bases and J by 2 bases. Germline loops: CDR1 SGHTS, CDR2 YDEGEE. The CDR3 DNA sequence: TGTGCCAGCAGCTCGGGACAGGGAGTCGGCAATCAGCCCCAGCATTTT. Its protein product is CASSSGQGVGNQPQHF.

The chain couples TRBV6-1 to TRBJ2-7; D possibly corresponds to TRBD2 (6 bases). CDR1 and CDR2 (germline): MNHNS, SASEGT. Trimming took off 2 bases at V and 3 bases at J, with 14 bases between the two ends. CDR3 length equals 15 residues. As DNA, the CDR3 is TGTGCCAGCAGTGAACGACTAGGAATTAGCTACGAGCAGTACTTC. Amino acid sequence: CASSERLGISYEQYF.

The rearrangement uses TRBV27 and TRBJ1-6; no reliable D call. CDR1 and CDR2 (germline): MNHEY, SMNVEV (reference sequence). Between the trimmed V and J ends, which lost 2 bases and 7 bases, there was a span of 9 bases. CDR3 length: 14 residues. The CDR3 protein is CASSLTLKNSPLHF. The CDR3 nucleotides read TGTGCCAGCAGTTTAACCCTGAAAAATTCACCCCTCCACTTT.

The J gene is TRBJ2-3, the V gene TRBV6-4; D gene unclear. Per the germline V gene, CDR1 is MRHNA and CDR2 is SNTAGT. V lost 6 bases, J lost 4 bases, and 11 bases lay in between. The CDR3 is 13 amino acids. CDR3: CASSREFADTQYF. In nucleotides, the CDR3 is TGTGCCAGCAGCCGAGAGTTTGCAGATACGCAGTATTTT.

This chain connects TRBV5-1 to TRBJ1-1; TRBD1 might be the D (6 bases). The CDR3 length is 14 residues. Germline V gene data show CDR1 as SGHRS and CDR2 as YFSETQ. The V and J ends lost 7 bases and 6 bases respectively, with 19 bases between them. The CDR3 here is CASGLTQGVPEAFF. The CDR3 DNA follows: TGCGCCAGCGGCCTAACACAGGGAGTCCCTGAAGCTTTCTTT.

This rearrangement joins TRBV6-5 to TRBJ2-7; tentatively, D is TRBD1 or TRBD2 (5 bases each). Germline assignment: CDR1 MNHEY and CDR2 SVGAGI. V was cut by 2 bases and J by 4 bases, with 18 bases left in between. This CDR3 has 16 amino acids. The DNA of the CDR3 is TGTGCCAGCAGTTACGTTGGGGGAGAAGGGCTTTACGAGCAGTACTTC. It codes for CASSYVGGEGLYEQYF.

The chain links TRBV21-1 to TRBJ2-7. TRBV21-1 is assigned pseudogene status. The CDR3 runs 14 residues. CDR3 DNA sequence: TGTGCCAGCAGCACCACAGGGACTGACTACGAGCAGTACTTC. It specifies CASSTTGTDYEQYF.

This clone has a handful of counts. V gene TRBV5-4 combines with J gene TRBJ1-5; 7 bases map to TRBD1. CDR3 size: 15 residues. Germline V gives CDR1 SGHNT, CDR2 YYREEE (reference sequence). The V and J ends lost 0 bases and 3 bases, in that order; junction bases with no gene match: 3. This CDR3 reads CASSLGGGLNQPQHF. The DNA of the CDR3 is TGTGCCAGCAGCTTGGGAGGGGGCCTCAATCAGCCCCAGCATTTT.

The rearrangement links TRBV5-1 to TRBJ2-7; D is unclear. The CDR3 has 15 residues. From germline, CDR1 is SGHRS and CDR2 YFSETQ. Trimming cost V 0 bases and J 4 bases, with 14 bases left between them. CDR3 in amino acids: CASSLGTSRVYEQYF. Written as DNA, the CDR3 is TGCGCCAGCAGCTTGGGAACATCGCGCGTATACGAGCAGTACTTC.

The V call is TRBV5-6, the J call TRBJ1-1, with 10 nucleotides matching TRBD1. Losses at the gene ends were 0 bases for V and 0 bases for J; bases not matched to a gene: 5. The CDR3 contains 17 residues. Looked up from germline, CDR1 is SGHDT and CDR2 is YYEEEE. CDR3 amino acids: CASSLGTGGQMNTEAFF. CDR3 in DNA: TGTGCCAGCAGCTTGGGGACAGGGGGACAGATGAACACTGAAGCTTTCTTT.

This chain connects TRBV7-9 to TRBJ2-3; D may be TRBD1 (5 bases). The CDR3 has 14 amino acids. V was pared by 2 bases and J by 6 bases, with 12 bases between. Germline V CDR1 and CDR2: SEHNR, FQNEAQ (reference sequence). CDR3 loop: CASSLMQGTDTQYF. The CDR3 DNA follows: TGTGCCAGCAGCTTAATGCAGGGTACGGATACGCAGTATTTT. Drawing the rest from reference TRBV7-9 and TRBJ2-3, the complete variable domain is DTGVSQNPRHKITKRGQNVTFRCDPISEHNRLYWYRQTLGQGPEFLTYFQNEAQLEKSRLLSDRFSAERPKGSFSTLEIQRTEQGDSAMYLCASSLMQGTDTQYFGPGTRLTVL.

This chain uses TRBV2 with TRBJ2-1; the D gene is possibly TRBD2 (7 bases). CDR1 and CDR2 from the germline V gene are SNHLY and FYNNEI. V shed 5 bases and J shed 5 bases, with 16 bases lying between them. This CDR3 is 15 amino acids long. CDR3 protein: CASSYGRGAHNEQFF. CDR3 nucleotides: TGTGCCAGCAGTTATGGACGGGGGGCCCACAATGAGCAGTTCTTC.

The rearrangement links TRBV11-3 to TRBJ2-4; either TRBD1 or TRBD2 may supply D (5 bases each). Germline CDR1 and CDR2: SGHNT and YENEEA. The ends were cut back, 5 bases at V and 0 bases at J, with 11 bases in the middle. The CDR3 covers 15 residues. For the CDR3, the DNA is TGTGCCAGCAGCCGTGGGGGTCTAGCCAAAAACATTCAGTACTTC. Protein product: CASSRGGLAKNIQYF.

This chain connects TRBV19 to TRBJ1-2; D gene uncertain. Looked up from germline, CDR1 is LNHDA and CDR2 is SQIVND (reference sequence). Trimming shortened V by 5 bases and J by 0 bases, and 7 bases separated the two germline ends. CDR3 size: 13 residues. The CDR3 nucleotides are TGTGCCAGTAGTGAATGGGCTAACTATGGCTACACCTTC. It codes for CASSEWANYGYTF.

The CDR3 bases are TGTGCCAGCTCAGCGGGACAGGGTGCTCAGCCCCAGCATTTT. Protein: CASSAGQGAQPQHF. The chain employs TRBV18 and TRBJ1-5; 9 bases match TRBD1. Germline assignment: CDR1 KGHSH and CDR2 LQKENI. The length of the CDR3 is 14 residues. J lost 6 bases, V lost 5 bases, and 5 bases had no gene match.

The chain joins TRBV4-2 to TRBJ1-6, with 12 positions matching TRBD1. J was trimmed by 0 bases and V by 1 base; bases with no gene match: 13. Germline V gene sequence: CDR1 LGHNA, CDR2 YNFKEQ. The CDR3 totals 22 residues. The CDR3 bases are TGTGCCAGCAGCCAAGGAATGTCTTATGGGACAGGGGGCGTCTCCTATAATTCACCCCTCCACTTT. Residues: CASSQGMSYGTGGVSYNSPLHF.

The chain uses TRBV15 and TRBJ2-1; 13 nucleotides agree with TRBD2. After removal of 3 bases from V and 9 bases from J, the junction contained 5 bases not matched to a gene. Germline V lookup: CDR1 LNHNV, CDR2 YYDKDF (reference sequence). The CDR3 extends over 15 amino acids. The CDR3 nucleotides are TGTGCCACCAGCAGGGCACTAGCGGGAGGGGGTGAGCAGTTCTTC. Its protein is CATSRALAGGGEQFF.

A word on this clone: The same CDR3 is also encoded by other DNA sequences in this sample. The chain uses TRBV7-7 and TRBJ2-2; no definite D call. CDR1 and CDR2 (germline): SSHAT, FNYEAQ (reference sequence). The V gene lost 1 base and the J gene lost 1 base, with 1 base spanning the gap. This CDR3 region has 13 residues. The DNA of the CDR3 is TGTGCCAGCAGCTTAGGGAACACCGGGGAGCTGTTTTTT. Translating it yields CASSLGNTGELFF.

The V and J genes are TRBV29-1 and TRBJ2-3; 7 nucleotides agree with TRBD1. The CDR3 covers 14 residues. Germline V gene sequence: CDR1 SQVTM, CDR2 ANQGSEA. After removal of 5 bases from V and 7 bases from J, the junction contained 12 bases not matched to a gene. Here the CDR3 DNA reads TGCAGCGTTCAAGGGCCTAACAGGGGACATACGCAGTATTTT. As protein: CSVQGPNRGHTQYF.

The rearrangement joins TRBV2 to TRBJ2-1, with D possibly TRBD2 on 7 matching bases. Trimming pared 4 bases from V and 4 bases from J, leaving 23 bases between. The CDR3 length is 18 residues. Germline loops: CDR1 SNHLY, CDR2 FYNNEI. The CDR3 nucleotides read TGTGCCAGCAGTGGGAGGGGGTCCAGGCTAGCGGATTACAATGAGCAGTTCTTC. Protein: CASSGRGSRLADYNEQFF.

The chain uses TRBV27 and TRBJ2-7; D not resolved. V lost 5 bases, J lost 2 bases, and 13 bases lay in between. Germline CDR1 reads MNHEY; CDR2 reads SMNVEV (reference sequence). The CDR3 consists of 14 residues. The CDR3 DNA is TGTGCCAGCAGTGTCGTGGGGTTCCCCTACGAGCAGTACTTC. Encoded protein: CASSVVGFPYEQYF.